The 29 T cell receptor beta chains reported below all come from one sample, sequenced in a study of shared clonotypes between healthy human individuals. TCRdb's copy holds only in-frame clones and misses some; the assay was immunoSEQ multiplex PCR. This sample yields some 1 million clones, of which under 80% are seen a single time; less than 1.5% belongs to the top ten. Sample: memory CD4+ T cells sorted from blood. Indicated subset: CD45RA-negative fraction. Receptor source: a young man in good health.

This rearrangement joins TRBV6-1 to TRBJ2-5; TRBD1 might be the D (7 bases). V was pared by 11 bases and J by 4 bases, with 17 bases between. There are 13 residues in the CDR3. Germline-derived CDR1 and CDR2 are MNHNS and SASEGT. The CDR3 reads CASQGGGTETQYF. DNA for the CDR3: TGTGCCTCTCAGGGGGGCGGGACAGAGACCCAGTACTTC.

This clone was seen a single time. The CDR3 protein is CASSGTNSYEQYF. The CDR3 nucleotides are TGCGCCAGCAGTGGGACAAACTCCTACGAGCAGTACTTC. The chain uses TRBV10-2 and TRBJ2-7, with D tentatively TRBD1 (5 bases). This CDR3 is 13 amino acids long. Trimming stripped 4 bases from V and 0 bases from J, with 7 bases between. CDR1 and CDR2 from the germline V gene are WSHSY and SAAADI.

The chain links TRBV5-4 to TRBJ1-4, with 9 bases lining up with TRBD1. Trimming took 2 bases from V and 0 from J; bases not matched to a gene: 8. Germline-derived CDR1 and CDR2 are SGHNT and YYREEE (reference sequence). The CDR3 is made up of 18 amino acids. CDR3 in DNA: TGTGCCAGCAGCTTCGCCCCGGGACAGGGCCCAACTAATGAAAAACTGTTTTTT. Protein sequence: CASSFAPGQGPTNEKLFF.

The rearrangement uses TRBV9 and TRBJ1-1, with 8 bases aligning to TRBD1. CDR1 is SGDLS, CDR2 YYNGEE, per germline. The CDR3 consists of 15 residues. V dropped 4 bases and J dropped 5; count of bases not matched to a gene: 10. CDR3: CASSPRQGSKTEAFF. The CDR3 DNA sequence: TGTGCCAGCAGCCCCCGACAGGGGTCGAAGACTGAAGCTTTCTTT.

As for this clone: Other DNA sequences of this sample code for an identical CDR3. The genes are TRBV19 and TRBJ1-1; D ambiguous. The CDR3 spans 13 residues. Deletions cut 1 base from V and 3 bases from J, with 6 bases between. Germline V gives CDR1 LNHDA, CDR2 SQIVND (reference sequence). CDR3 region: CASSIARDTEAFF. The CDR3 DNA reads TGTGCCAGTAGTATAGCGCGAGACACTGAAGCTTTCTTT.

V usage is TRBV9 and J usage is TRBJ2-3, with D unclear. Trimming pared 4 bases from V and 0 bases from J, leaving 15 bases between. Germline loops: CDR1 SGDLS, CDR2 YYNGEE. The CDR3 runs to 16 residues. CDR3 sequence reads: CASSLRPSPSTDTQYF. In nucleotides, the CDR3 is TGTGCCAGCAGCCTGCGGCCATCACCTAGCACAGATACGCAGTATTTT.

CDR3 in DNA: TGTGCCAGCAGTGTGGACAGGGGCTACGAGCAGTACTTC. As protein: CASSVDRGYEQYF. The V call is TRBV6-1, the J call TRBJ2-7, with TRBD1 identical over 9 bases. J gave up 3 bases and V 4 bases, and 1 base lay outside the gene matches. Germline CDR1 reads MNHNS; CDR2 reads SASEGT. CDR3 length: 13 amino acids.

The chain links TRBV28 to TRBJ2-2, with unresolved D. Germline V gene lookup returns CDR1 MDHEN and CDR2 SYDVKM. The CDR3 is 12 amino acids. Trimming took off 2 bases at V and 5 bases at J, with 3 bases between the two ends. This CDR3 is CASSLLTGELFF. CDR3 bases: TGTGCCAGCAGTTTACTAACCGGGGAGCTGTTTTTT.

The CDR3 DNA reads as TGTGCCAGCAGCTTAGAGGCGGCCCTACCCCCCGGGGAGCTGTTTTTT. Protein product: CASSLEAALPPGELFF. The rearrangement links TRBV7-2 to TRBJ2-2; D is undetermined. This CDR3 is 16 amino acids long. V lost 1 base, J lost 6 bases, and 15 bases lay in between. Germline lookup yields CDR1 SGHTA and CDR2 FQGNSA.

This clone came up once. Other DNA sequences within the sample encode an identical CDR3. CDR3 sequence: CASSPSYEQYF. As DNA, the CDR3 is TGTGCCAGCAGTCCTAGCTACGAGCAGTACTTC. The chain couples TRBV6-6 to TRBJ2-7; D not resolved. V lost 5 bases and J 3 bases, leaving 5 bases between the germline ends. Germline V lookup: CDR1 MNHNY, CDR2 SVGAGI (reference sequence). The CDR3 sequence is 11 residues long.

The chain combines TRBV2 with TRBJ2-3; D might be TRBD2 (5 bases). This CDR3 is 12 amino acids long. Germline assignment: CDR1 SNHLY and CDR2 FYNNEI. Trimming left V 7 bases short and J 6 bases short, with 11 bases between. DNA for the CDR3: TGTGCCAGCAACTGGGGAGTGGATACGCAGTATTTT. Protein sequence: CASNWGVDTQYF.

This chain connects TRBV13 to TRBJ2-2, with 12 positions matching TRBD2. This CDR3 contains 17 residues. The germline CDR1 and CDR2 sequences are PRHDT and FYEKMQ (reference sequence). V lost 6 bases, J lost 5 bases, and 10 bases stayed unmatched. CDR3: CASRRLAGAPRTGELFF. The DNA of the CDR3 is TGTGCCAGCAGAAGACTAGCGGGGGCCCCTCGGACCGGGGAGCTGTTTTTT.

The chain carries TRBV4-2 and TRBJ2-7; a possible D gene is TRBD2 (6 bases). In germline, CDR1 is LGHNA, CDR2 YNFKEQ. Trimming removed 5 bases at V and 2 bases at J, with 13 bases between. The CDR3 extends over 14 amino acids. The CDR3 loop is CASSDWEAAYEQYF. CDR3 in DNA: TGTGCCAGCAGCGACTGGGAGGCAGCCTACGAGCAGTACTTC.

This clone was found once. V is TRBV11-2 and J is TRBJ1-2, with 9 positions matching TRBD1. Looked up from germline, CDR1 is SGHAT and CDR2 is FQNNGV. The CDR3 runs to 13 residues. Trimming cost V 5 bases and J 8 bases; bases outside gene matches: 6. CDR3 protein: CASSLGQGRGYTF. For the CDR3, the DNA is TGTGCCAGCAGCCTAGGACAGGGGAGGGGCTACACCTTC.

CDR3 sequence (DNA): TGCGCCAGCAGCCCGACTTCCTCGGGAGGGCCTTATTTCACAGATACGCAGTATTTT. This encodes CASSPTSSGGPYFTDTQYF. The V call is TRBV5-1, the J call TRBJ2-3; 8 nucleotides agree with TRBD2. CDR1 and CDR2 from the germline V gene are SGHRS and YFSETQ. This CDR3 comprises 19 residues. V was clipped by 4 bases and J by 2 bases; unmatched bases: 18.

This rearrangement joins TRBV12-5 to TRBJ1-4; TRBD1 is a possible D gene (5 bases). Germline CDR1 is LGHNT and CDR2 is FRNRAP. This CDR3 is 12 amino acids long. V lost 9 bases and J lost 7, with 12 bases in between. CDR3 in DNA: TGTGCTAGCGGGACGGTTGTTGAAAAACTGTTTTTT. Protein: CASGTVVEKLFF. Filled out from reference TRBV12-5 and TRBJ1-4, the complete variable domain reads DARVTQTPRHKVTEMGQEVTMRCQPILGHNTVFWYRQTMMQGLELLAYFRNRAPLDDSGMPKDRFSAEMPDATLATLKIQPSEPRDSAVYFCASGTVVEKLFFGSGTQLSVL.

This clone appeared once. The rearrangement joins TRBV19 to TRBJ2-4; D uncertain. The V gene lost 9 bases and the J gene lost 5 bases, with 8 bases spanning the gap. CDR1 LNHDA and CDR2 SQIVND come from the germline V gene (reference sequence). This CDR3 is built from 11 residues. DNA for the CDR3: TGTGCCAGCCTCAACGAAAACATTCAGTACTTC. Its translation: CASLNENIQYF.

V gene TRBV7-2 combines with J gene TRBJ1-2; possible D gene TRBD1, 6 bases. V lost 5 bases and J 5 bases, leaving 15 bases between the germline ends. This CDR3 spans 14 amino acids. Germline V gene lookup returns CDR1 SGHTA and CDR2 FQGNSA. The CDR3 spells CASSAGGAHYGYTF. Here the CDR3 DNA reads TGTGCCAGCAGCGCCGGGGGGGCCCATTATGGCTACACCTTC.

V gene TRBV2 combines with J gene TRBJ1-4; D ambiguous. This CDR3 has 14 residues. V lost 3 bases and J 7 bases, leaving 12 bases between the germline ends. Germline V CDR1 and CDR2: SNHLY, FYNNEI. CDR3 nucleotide sequence: TGTGCCAGCAGTGAGCAGCAGGAGGGTGAAAAACTGTTTTTT. Amino acid sequence: CASSEQQEGEKLFF.

V and J are TRBV7-2 and TRBJ2-3; 12 positions match TRBD2. This CDR3 is 18 amino acids long. The ends lost 5 bases at V and 2 bases at J; junction bases unmatched: 11. Germline values: CDR1 SGHTA, CDR2 FQGNSA. CDR3 sequence reads: CASSRTSGTASLTDTQYF. CDR3 nucleotide sequence: TGTGCCAGCAGCCGGACTAGCGGGACGGCCTCCCTCACAGATACGCAGTATTTT.

This sequence joins TRBV2 and TRBJ2-5; D is possibly TRBD2 (5 bases). The CDR3 is 14 residues long. V was cut by 6 bases and J by 2 bases, with 13 bases left in between. In germline, CDR1 is SNHLY, CDR2 FYNNEI. The CDR3 DNA reads as TGTGCCAGCAGCCGACGGGCGGGTCAAGAGACCCAGTACTTC. As protein: CASSRRAGQETQYF.

Details on this clone: A much larger clone sits a single nucleotide away, making a read error possible. The V call is TRBV11-2, the J call TRBJ2-5; 9 nucleotides line up with TRBD1. Germline V lookup: CDR1 SGHAT, CDR2 FQNNGV. The CDR3 has 14 amino acids. The J segment lost 9 bases and the V segment lost 5 bases, leaving 10 bases of the junction unmatched. This CDR3 is CASSRDRAEEAQYF. The DNA for the CDR3 is TGTGCCAGCAGCCGGGACAGGGCTGAGGAGGCCCAGTACTTC.

CDR3 amino acids: CAISGITSDTQYF. The CDR3 nucleotides read TGTGCCATCAGTGGGATTACCTCGGATACGCAGTATTTT. The chain uses TRBV10-3 and TRBJ2-3; D gene ambiguous. Trimming cost V 4 bases and J 6 bases, with 11 bases left between them. The germline CDR1 and CDR2 sequences are ENHRY and SYGVKD. There are 13 residues in the CDR3.

This clone was counted once. V is TRBV10-2 and J is TRBJ1-5; no clear D. The CDR3 totals 13 residues. CDR1 is WSHSY, CDR2 SAAADI, per germline. The CDR3 sequence: CAAAGKGNQPQHF. The CDR3 bases are TGCGCGGCGGCCGGTAAGGGCAATCAGCCCCAGCATTTT.

This chain connects TRBV5-1 to TRBJ2-3; maybe TRBD1 (5 bases). This CDR3 is 13 amino acids long. Germline V gene data show CDR1 as SGHRS and CDR2 as YFSETQ. V was cut by 5 bases and J by 12 bases, with 19 bases left in between. The DNA of the CDR3 is TGCGCCAGCAGTTACAACACGGACACGGGTCAGTATTTT. This gives the protein CASSYNTDTGQYF.

The chain employs TRBV29-1 and TRBJ2-2, with D tentatively TRBD2 (5 bases). The CDR3 has 14 residues. Trimming took off 7 bases at V and 4 bases at J, with 16 bases between the two ends. Germline V gives CDR1 SQVTM, CDR2 ANQGSEA. The CDR3 region has the DNA TGCAGCGCAGACCCAGGACTCGGCACCGGGGAGCTGTTTTTT. Translation gives CSADPGLGTGELFF.

This chain joins TRBV18 and TRBJ2-3; D remains ambiguous. With 8 bases removed from V and 0 bases from J, the gap between germline ends came to 9 bases. The CDR3 totals 13 residues. The germline CDR1 and CDR2 sequences are KGHSH and LQKENI. CDR3 coding DNA: TGTGCCAGCGCCACCTTGAGCACAGATACGCAGTATTTT. It translates to CASATLSTDTQYF.

The rearrangement joins TRBV5-1 to TRBJ2-7; no definite D call. V was trimmed by 4 bases and J by 0 bases, leaving 14 bases between them. The germline CDR1 and CDR2 sequences are SGHRS and YFSETQ. The CDR3 runs to 15 residues. In DNA, the CDR3 is TGCGCCAGCAGCCTCCTAGACTCAACCTCCTACGAGCAGTACTTC. Amino acids: CASSLLDSTSYEQYF.

The rearrangement uses TRBV19 and TRBJ1-5; D not certain. Trimming stripped 3 bases from V and 5 bases from J, with 14 bases between. CDR1 LNHDA and CDR2 SQIVND come from the germline V gene (reference sequence). The CDR3 consists of 15 residues. In DNA, the CDR3 is TGTGCCAGTAGTATCACTGGGAAGGGAGATCAGCCCCAGCATTTT. This codes for CASSITGKGDQPQHF.